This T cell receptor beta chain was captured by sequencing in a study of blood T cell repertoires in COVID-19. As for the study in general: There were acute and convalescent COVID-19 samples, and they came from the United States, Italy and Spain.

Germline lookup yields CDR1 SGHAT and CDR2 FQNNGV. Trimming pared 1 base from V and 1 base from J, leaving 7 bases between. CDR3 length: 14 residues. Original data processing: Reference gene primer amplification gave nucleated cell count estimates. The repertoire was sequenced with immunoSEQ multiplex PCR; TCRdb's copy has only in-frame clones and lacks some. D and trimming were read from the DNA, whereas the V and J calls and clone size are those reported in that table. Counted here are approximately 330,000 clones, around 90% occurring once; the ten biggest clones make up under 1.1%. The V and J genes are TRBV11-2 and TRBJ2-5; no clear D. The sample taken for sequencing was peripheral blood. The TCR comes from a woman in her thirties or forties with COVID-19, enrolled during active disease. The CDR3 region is CASSLVSSQETQYF. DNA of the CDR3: TGTGCCAGCAGCTTAGTTTCCAGCCAAGAGACCCAGTACTTC. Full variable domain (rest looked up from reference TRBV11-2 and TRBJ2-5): EAGVAQSPRYKIIEKRQSVAFWCNPISGHATLYWYQQILGQGPKLLIQFQNNGVVDDSQLPKDRFSAERLKGVDSTLKIQPAKLEDSAVYLCASSLVSSQETQYFGPGTRLLVL.